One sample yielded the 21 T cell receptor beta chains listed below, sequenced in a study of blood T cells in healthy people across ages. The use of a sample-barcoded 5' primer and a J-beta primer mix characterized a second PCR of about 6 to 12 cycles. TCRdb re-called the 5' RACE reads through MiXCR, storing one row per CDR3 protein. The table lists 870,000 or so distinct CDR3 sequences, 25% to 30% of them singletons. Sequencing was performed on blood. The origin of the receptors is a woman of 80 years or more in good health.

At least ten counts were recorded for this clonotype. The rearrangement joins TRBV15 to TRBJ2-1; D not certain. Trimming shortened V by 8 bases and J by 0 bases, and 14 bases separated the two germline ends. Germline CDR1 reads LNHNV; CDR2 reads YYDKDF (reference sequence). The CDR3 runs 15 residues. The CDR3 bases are TGTGCCACCGCTCGCAAGAGGAACTCCTACAATGAGCAGTTCTTC. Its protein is CATARKRNSYNEQFF.

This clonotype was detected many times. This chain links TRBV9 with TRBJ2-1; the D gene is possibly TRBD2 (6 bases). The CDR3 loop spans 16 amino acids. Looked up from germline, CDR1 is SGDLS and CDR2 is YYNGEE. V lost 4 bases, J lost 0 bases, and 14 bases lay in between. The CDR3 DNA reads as TGTGCCAGCAGCTCAACGGGAGAGAGCTCCTACAATGAGCAGTTCTTC. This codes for CASSSTGESSYNEQFF.

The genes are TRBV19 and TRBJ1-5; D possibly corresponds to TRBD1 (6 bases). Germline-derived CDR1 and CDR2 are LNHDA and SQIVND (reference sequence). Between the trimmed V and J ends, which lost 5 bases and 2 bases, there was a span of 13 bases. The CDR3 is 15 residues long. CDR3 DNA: TGTGCCAGTAGTTGGGGGGGCTGGGGCAATCAGCCCCAGCATTTT. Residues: CASSWGGWGNQPQHF. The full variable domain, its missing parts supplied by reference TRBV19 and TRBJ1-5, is DGGITQSPKYLFRKEGQNVTLSCEQNLNHDAMYWYRQDPGQGLRLIYYSQIVNDFQKGDIAEGYSVSREKKESFPLTVTSAQKNPTAFYLCASSWGGWGNQPQHFGDGTRLSIL.

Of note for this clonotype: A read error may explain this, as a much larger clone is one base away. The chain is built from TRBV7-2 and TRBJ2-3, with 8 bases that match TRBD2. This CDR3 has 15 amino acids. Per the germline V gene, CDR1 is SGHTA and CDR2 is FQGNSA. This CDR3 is CASSTGLVSTGTQYF. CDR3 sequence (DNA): TGTGCCAGCAGCACGGGACTAGTGAGCACAGGTACGCAGTATTTT. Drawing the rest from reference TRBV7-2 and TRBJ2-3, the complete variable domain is GAGVSQSPSNKVTEKGKDVELRCDPISGHTALYWYRQSLGQGLEFLIYFQGNSAPDKSGLPSDRFSAERTGGSVSTLTIQRTQQEDSAVYLCASSTGLVSTGTQYFGPGTRLTVL.

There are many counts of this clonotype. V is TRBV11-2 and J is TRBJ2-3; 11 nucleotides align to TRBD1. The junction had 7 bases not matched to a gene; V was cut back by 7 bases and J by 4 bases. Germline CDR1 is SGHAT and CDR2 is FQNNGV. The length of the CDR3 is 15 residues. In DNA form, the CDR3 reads TGTGCCAGCACCCCCCTGGACAGGGGGCCAGATACGCAGTATTTT. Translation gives CASTPLDRGPDTQYF.

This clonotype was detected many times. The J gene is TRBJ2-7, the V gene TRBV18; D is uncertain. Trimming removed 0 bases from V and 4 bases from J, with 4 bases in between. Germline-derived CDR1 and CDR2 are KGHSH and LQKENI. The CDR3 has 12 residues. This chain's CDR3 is CASSPPGYEQYF. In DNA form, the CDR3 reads TGTGCCAGCTCACCACCAGGGTACGAGCAGTACTTC. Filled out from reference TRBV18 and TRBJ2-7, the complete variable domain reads NAGVMQNPRHLVRRRGQEARLRCSPMKGHSHVYWYRQLPEEGLKFMVYLQKENIIDESGMPKERFSAEFPKEGPSILRIQQVVRGDSAAYFCASSPPGYEQYFGPGTRLTVT.

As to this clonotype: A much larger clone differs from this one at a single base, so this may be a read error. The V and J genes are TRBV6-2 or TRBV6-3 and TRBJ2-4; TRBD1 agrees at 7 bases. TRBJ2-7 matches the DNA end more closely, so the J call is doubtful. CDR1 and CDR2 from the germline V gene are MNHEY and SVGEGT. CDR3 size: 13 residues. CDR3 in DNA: TGTGCCAGCAGTTACCCACAGGGGCACGAGCAGTACTTC. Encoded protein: CASSYPQGHEQYF.

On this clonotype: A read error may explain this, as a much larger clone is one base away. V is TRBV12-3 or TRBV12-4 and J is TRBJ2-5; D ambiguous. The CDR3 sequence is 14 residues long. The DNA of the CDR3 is TGTGCCAGCAGTTTAGGGCCAAGGGAAGAGGCCCAGTACTTC. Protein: CASSLGPREEAQYF.

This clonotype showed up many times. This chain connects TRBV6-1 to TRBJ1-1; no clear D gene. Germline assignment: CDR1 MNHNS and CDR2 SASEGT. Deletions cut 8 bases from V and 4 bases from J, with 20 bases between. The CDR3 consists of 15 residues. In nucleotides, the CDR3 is TGTGCCAGCCGTTTACGTGTTGAGGGCAGCACTGAAGCTTTCTTT. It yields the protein CASRLRVEGSTEAFF.

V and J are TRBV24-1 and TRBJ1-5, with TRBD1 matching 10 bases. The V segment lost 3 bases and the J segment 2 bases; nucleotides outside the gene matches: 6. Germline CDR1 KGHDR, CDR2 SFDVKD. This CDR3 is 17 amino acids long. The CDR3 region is CATSDPGQGGGNQPQHF. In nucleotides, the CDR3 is TGTGCCACCAGTGATCCCGGACAGGGGGGGGGCAATCAGCCCCAGCATTTT.

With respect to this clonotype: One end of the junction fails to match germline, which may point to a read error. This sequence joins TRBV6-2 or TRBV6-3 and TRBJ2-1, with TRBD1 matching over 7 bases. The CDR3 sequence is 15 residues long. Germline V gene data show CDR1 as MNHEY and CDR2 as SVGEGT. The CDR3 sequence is CAGSSRQGTYNEQFF. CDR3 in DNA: TGTGCCGGCAGTTCTCGACAGGGTACCTACAATGAGCAGTTCTTC.

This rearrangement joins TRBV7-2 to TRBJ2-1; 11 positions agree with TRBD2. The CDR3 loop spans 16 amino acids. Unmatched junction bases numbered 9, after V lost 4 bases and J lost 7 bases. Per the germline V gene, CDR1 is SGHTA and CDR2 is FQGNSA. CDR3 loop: CASSWKVAGGPNEQFF. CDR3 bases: TGTGCCAGCAGCTGGAAAGTAGCGGGAGGGCCTAATGAGCAGTTCTTC. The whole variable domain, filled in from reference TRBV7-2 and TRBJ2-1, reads GAGVSQSPSNKVTEKGKDVELRCDPISGHTALYWYRQSLGQGLEFLIYFQGNSAPDKSGLPSDRFSAERTGGSVSTLTIQRTQQEDSAVYLCASSWKVAGGPNEQFFGPGTRLTVL.

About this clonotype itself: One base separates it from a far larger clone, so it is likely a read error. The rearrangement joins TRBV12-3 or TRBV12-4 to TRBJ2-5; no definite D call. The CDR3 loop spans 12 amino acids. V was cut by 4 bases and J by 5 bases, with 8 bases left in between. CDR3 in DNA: TGTGCCAGCAGTTGTTCCGGGGAGACCCAGTACTTC. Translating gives CASSCSGETQYF.

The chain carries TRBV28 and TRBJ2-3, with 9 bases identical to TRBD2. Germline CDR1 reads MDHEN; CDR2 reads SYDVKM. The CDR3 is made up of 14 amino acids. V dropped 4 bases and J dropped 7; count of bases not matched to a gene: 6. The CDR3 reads CASSWGRGGYTQYF. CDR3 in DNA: TGTGCCAGCAGTTGGGGGCGGGGGGGGTATACGCAGTATTTT.

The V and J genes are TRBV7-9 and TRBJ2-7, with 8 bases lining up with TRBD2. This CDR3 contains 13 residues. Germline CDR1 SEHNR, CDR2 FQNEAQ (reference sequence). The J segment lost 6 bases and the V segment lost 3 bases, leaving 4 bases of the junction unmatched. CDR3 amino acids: CASSFPAGGEQYF. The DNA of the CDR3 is TGTGCCAGCAGCTTTCCTGCGGGGGGCGAGCAGTACTTC.

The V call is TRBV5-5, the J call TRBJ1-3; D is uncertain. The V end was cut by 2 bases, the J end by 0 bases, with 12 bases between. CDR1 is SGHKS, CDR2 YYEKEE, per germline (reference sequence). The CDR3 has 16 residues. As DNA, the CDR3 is TGTGCCAGCAGCTTCCTCCGACTGTACTCTGGAAACACCATATATTTT. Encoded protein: CASSFLRLYSGNTIYF.

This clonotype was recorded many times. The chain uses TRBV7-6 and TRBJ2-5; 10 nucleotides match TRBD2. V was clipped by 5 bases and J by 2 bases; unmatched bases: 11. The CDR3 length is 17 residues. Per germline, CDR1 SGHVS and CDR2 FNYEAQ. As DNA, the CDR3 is TGTGCCAGCAGCGATCGACTAGCGGGCTCAAGTCAAGAGACCCAGTACTTC. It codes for CASSDRLAGSSQETQYF. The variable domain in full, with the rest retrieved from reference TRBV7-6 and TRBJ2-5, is GAGVSQSPRYKVTKRGQDVALRCDPISGHVSLYWYRQALGQGPEFLTYFNYEAQQDKSGLPNDRFSAERPEGSISTLTIQRTEQRDSAMYRCASSDRLAGSSQETQYFGPGTRLLVL.

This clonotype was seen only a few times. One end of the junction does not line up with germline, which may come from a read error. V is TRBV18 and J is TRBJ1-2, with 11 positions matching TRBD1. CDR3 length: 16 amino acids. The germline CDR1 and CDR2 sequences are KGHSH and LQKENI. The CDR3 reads CASSSPDRGREDGYTF. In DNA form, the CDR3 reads TGTGCCAGCTCATCACCGGACAGGGGGCGGGAGGATGGCTACACCTTC.

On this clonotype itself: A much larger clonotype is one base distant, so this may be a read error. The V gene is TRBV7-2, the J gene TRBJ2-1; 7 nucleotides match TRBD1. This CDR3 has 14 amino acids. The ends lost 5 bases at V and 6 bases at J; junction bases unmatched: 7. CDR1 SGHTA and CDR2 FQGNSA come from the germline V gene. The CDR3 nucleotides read TGTGCCAGCAGCCATCGAGGGGGCGGCAATGAGCAGTTCTTC. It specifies CASSHRGGGNEQFF.

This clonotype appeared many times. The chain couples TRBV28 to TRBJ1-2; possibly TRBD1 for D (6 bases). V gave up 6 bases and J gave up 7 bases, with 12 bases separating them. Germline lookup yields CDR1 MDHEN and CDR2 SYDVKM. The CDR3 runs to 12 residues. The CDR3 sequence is CASRPTTGGYTF. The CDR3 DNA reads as TGTGCCAGCAGACCGACGACAGGTGGCTACACCTTC.

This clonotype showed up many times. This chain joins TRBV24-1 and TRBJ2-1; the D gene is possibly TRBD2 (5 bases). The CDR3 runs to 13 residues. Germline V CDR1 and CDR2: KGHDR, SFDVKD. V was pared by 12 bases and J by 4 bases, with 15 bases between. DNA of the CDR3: TGTGCCGCCCAAGCGGACCCGTACAATGAGCAGTTCTTC. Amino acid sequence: CAAQADPYNEQFF.